The 29 T cell receptor beta chains below all came from one sample that was sequenced in a study of blood T cell repertoires in COVID-19 (dated by TCRdb to between 2020 and 2021). Library creation used the immunoSEQ multiplex PCR assay. What TCRdb holds here is the immuneACCESS table cut down to in-frame rearrangements. Part of the clones is not present; checked against another copy, under half of the missing clones reflect an unresolved V gene, and the others are unexplained. In this sample the table shows under 400,000 clones, over 85% of which occur a single time. The leading ten clones occupy around 3.9% of the sample. Sequencing input: peripheral blood. The receptor set was obtained from a woman aged 55 to 70 with COVID-19, enrolled during active disease.

The chain links TRBV4-1 to TRBJ2-1, with 8 bases lining up with TRBD2. Losses at the gene ends were 3 bases for V and 7 bases for J; bases not matched to a gene: 20. Germline CDR1 MGHRA, CDR2 YSYEKL. This CDR3 is 19 amino acids long. For the CDR3, the DNA is TGCGCCAGCAGCCACCCCGAACGAACGGGGGGGCGGATAGCAAATGAGCAGTTCTTC. It is translated as CASSHPERTGGRIANEQFF.

This clone was counted a single time. The chain is built from TRBV3-1 (or the pseudogene TRBV3-2) and TRBJ1-2; TRBD1 is a possible D gene (6 bases). V lost 1 base and J lost 4, with 13 bases in between. The CDR3 is 15 amino acids. Germline loops: CDR1 LGHDT, CDR2 YNNKEL (reference sequence). In nucleotides, the CDR3 is TGTGCCAGCAGCCAAGTGGGGGGGCTCGGCTATGGCTACACCTTC. Amino acids: CASSQVGGLGYGYTF.

The chain couples TRBV3-1 (or the pseudogene TRBV3-2) to TRBJ1-2; D is perhaps TRBD1 (6 bases). Trimming took 3 bases from V and 8 from J, leaving 16 bases between them. Germline CDR1 LGHDT, CDR2 YNNKEL (reference sequence). This CDR3 contains 14 residues. CDR3 protein: CASSQAGASGGYTF. As DNA, the CDR3 is TGTGCCAGCAGCCAGGCGGGGGCCAGCGGGGGCTACACCTTC.

This clone was counted a few times. The chain combines TRBV30 with TRBJ1-5, with a weak D call TRBD1 (5 bases). Germline CDR1 and CDR2: GTSNPN and SVGIG (reference sequence). V lost 0 bases and J lost 7, with 13 bases in between. CDR3 length: 14 residues. CDR3 bases: TGTGCCTGGAGTGTACAGGCGGGGGGGCAGCCCCAGCATTTT. This codes for CAWSVQAGGQPQHF. Looking up the rest from reference TRBV30 and TRBJ1-5 gives the full variable domain: SQTIHQWPATLVQPVGSPLSLECTVEGTSNPNLYWYRQAAGRGLQLLFYSVGIGQISSEVPQNLSASRPQDRQFILSSKKLLLSDSGFYLCAWSVQAGGQPQHFGDGTRLSIL.

The chain uses TRBV4-1 and TRBJ1-1; D perhaps matches TRBD1 (6 bases). CDR1 is MGHRA, CDR2 YSYEKL, per germline. This CDR3 contains 17 residues. The germline V and J ends were trimmed by 1 base and 3 bases, with 18 bases remaining between them. The CDR3 DNA follows: TGCGCCAGCAGCCAAGTCATTAGGACAGACGATTACACTGAAGCTTTCTTT. This sequence encodes CASSQVIRTDDYTEAFF.

The V call is TRBV25-1, the J call TRBJ1-2; D may be TRBD1 (5 bases). There are 13 residues in the CDR3. Germline CDR1 and CDR2: MGHDK and SYGVNS. V shed 7 bases and J shed 2 bases, with 11 bases lying between them. Here the CDR3 reads CASKRAGNYGYTF. The CDR3 DNA reads as TGTGCCAGCAAGCGGGCAGGGAACTATGGCTACACCTTC.

The gene calls are TRBV7-3 and TRBJ2-5; D possibly corresponds to TRBD1 (5 bases). Deletions cut 2 bases from V and 4 bases from J, with 11 bases between. The CDR3 is 14 residues long. Germline V lookup: CDR1 SGHTA, CDR2 FQGTGA. Here the CDR3 DNA reads TGTGCCAGCAGCTTATCCGGGCAGGGAGAGACCCAGTACTTC. Amino acids: CASSLSGQGETQYF.

The CDR3 sequence is CASSSPPGANYGYTF. The CDR3, as DNA: TGTGCCAGTAGTTCCCCACCGGGTGCTAACTATGGCTACACCTTC. The V call is TRBV19, the J call TRBJ1-2; no clear D. The CDR3 consists of 15 residues. CDR1 is LNHDA, CDR2 SQIVND, per germline (reference sequence). Trimming removed 5 bases at V and 0 bases at J, with 13 bases between. The whole variable domain, filled in from reference TRBV19 and TRBJ1-2, reads DGGITQSPKYLFRKEGQNVTLSCEQNLNHDAMYWYRQDPGQGLRLIYYSQIVNDFQKGDIAEGYSVSREKKESFPLTVTSAQKNPTAFYLCASSSPPGANYGYTFGSGTRLTVV.

This clone came up a few times. This chain connects TRBV2 to TRBJ1-1; D unclear. The CDR3 consists of 12 residues. Trimming shortened V by 10 bases and J by 0 bases, and 9 bases separated the two germline ends. Looked up from germline, CDR1 is SNHLY and CDR2 is FYNNEI. The CDR3 loop is CAIDTVNTEAFF. DNA of the CDR3: TGTGCCATCGATACAGTGAACACTGAAGCTTTCTTT.

The chain combines TRBV30 with TRBJ2-5; D gene ambiguous. The CDR3 covers 11 residues. Trimming stripped 0 bases from V and 5 bases from J, with 4 bases between. Germline V gives CDR1 GTSNPN, CDR2 SVGIG (reference sequence). The CDR3 is CAWSVSETQYF. The CDR3 DNA reads TGTGCCTGGAGTGTATCTGAGACCCAGTACTTC.

This clone was seen just once. The chain combines TRBV5-4 with TRBJ1-2; 9 nucleotides line up with TRBD1. In germline, CDR1 is SGHNT, CDR2 YYREEE (reference sequence). This CDR3 is 16 amino acids long. V was pared by 2 bases and J by 5 bases, with 10 bases of the junction left unmatched. The CDR3 DNA reads as TGTGCCAGCAGCTTCGACAGGGGGGCCGCAGGGTATGGCTACACCTTC. Translation gives CASSFDRGAAGYGYTF.

This clone came up a few times. The CDR3 nucleotides read TGTGCCAGCAGTCTACAGGGGGAGGGAGGCTACACCTTC. It translates to CASSLQGEGGYTF. The chain combines TRBV11-2 with TRBJ1-2; 8 bases fit TRBD1. Germline V gene sequence: CDR1 SGHAT, CDR2 FQNNGV. This CDR3 contains 13 residues. The V gene end was trimmed by 6 bases and the J gene end by 8 bases; junction bases not matched to a gene: 8.

As DNA, the CDR3 is TGTGCCAGCAGCCTACAGGGTCCGACCCAGTACTTC. Translation: CASSLQGPTQYF. This chain connects TRBV14 to TRBJ2-5; D is perhaps TRBD1 (6 bases). CDR3 length: 12 residues. The germline V gene encodes CDR1 SGHDN and CDR2 FVKESK. Trimming removed 4 bases from V and 7 bases from J, with 10 bases in between.

The chain has TRBV3-1 (or the pseudogene TRBV3-2) and TRBJ1-1; tentative D call: TRBD1 (6 bases). Germline lookup yields CDR1 LGHDT and CDR2 YNNKEL (reference sequence). The V end was cut by 4 bases, the J end by 5 bases, with 14 bases between. This CDR3 contains 14 residues. DNA of the CDR3: TGTGCCAGCAGCCCTGACGCGAGGGGGACTGAAGCTTTCTTT. Translation: CASSPDARGTEAFF.

The V and J genes are TRBV5-6 and TRBJ2-1, with 13 nucleotides matching TRBD2. CDR1 SGHDT and CDR2 YYEEEE come from the germline V gene. The CDR3 has 17 amino acids. V shed 2 bases and J 0 bases; nucleotides not matched to a gene: 2. The CDR3 bases are TGTGCCAGCAGCTTCACTAGCGGGGGGGCCTCCTACAATGAGCAGTTCTTC. Translated: CASSFTSGGASYNEQFF. Supplemented by reference TRBV5-6 and TRBJ2-1, the full variable domain reads DAGVTQSPTHLIKTRGQQVTLRCSPKSGHDTVSWYQQALGQGPQFIFQYYEEEERQRGNFPDRFSGHQFPNYSSELNVNALLLGDSALYLCASSFTSGGASYNEQFFGPGTRLTVL.

The V gene is TRBV7-9, the J gene TRBJ1-2, with 8 bases identical to TRBD1. The V and J ends lost 5 bases and 7 bases, in that order; junction bases with no gene match: 21. CDR3 length equals 18 residues. The germline CDR1 and CDR2 sequences are SEHNR and FQNEAQ (reference sequence). CDR3 in amino acids: CASSTDRDRFFGPSGYTF. CDR3 nucleotides: TGTGCCAGCAGCACTGACCGGGACAGGTTTTTTGGGCCTAGTGGCTACACCTTC.

The CDR3 DNA is TGTGCCAGCAGTTGGGAAGGGGCGGTAGGATCACCCCTCCACTTT. It specifies CASSWEGAVGSPLHF. The genes are TRBV27 and TRBJ1-6; D possibly corresponds to TRBD1 (5 bases). Trimming cost V 4 bases and J 10 bases, with 17 bases left between them. Germline loops: CDR1 MNHEY, CDR2 SMNVEV (reference sequence). This CDR3 spans 15 amino acids.

As DNA, the CDR3 is TGTGCCAGCAGTTTCCAGGGTAGTTTATATGGCTACACCTTC. Translated, it gives CASSFQGSLYGYTF. V is TRBV6-5 and J is TRBJ1-2, with D maybe TRBD1 (5 bases). The germline V gene has CDR1 MNHEY and CDR2 SVGAGI. The V and J ends lost 4 bases and 5 bases respectively, with 14 bases between them. This CDR3 spans 14 amino acids.

The J gene is TRBJ1-2, the V gene TRBV7-9; 10 bases line up with TRBD1. V lost 4 bases and J lost 3; bases outside the gene matches: 14. Germline assignment: CDR1 SEHNR and CDR2 FQNEAQ (reference sequence). The CDR3 spans 18 residues. CDR3 nucleotides: TGTGCCAGCAGCTATTCTAGGGACAGGGGAAGCGTCTACTATGGCTACACCTTC. Translated: CASSYSRDRGSVYYGYTF.

The genes are TRBV2 and TRBJ2-5, with 14 positions matching TRBD2. Germline CDR1 and CDR2: SNHLY and FYNNEI. The CDR3 spans 16 residues. The V segment lost 5 bases and the J segment 2 bases; nucleotides outside the gene matches: 4. The CDR3 DNA is TGTGCCAGCAGTCCCGGACTAGCGGGGGGACAAGAGACCCAGTACTTC. It encodes CASSPGLAGGQETQYF.

This chain connects TRBV7-3 to TRBJ2-2; D is uncertain. Germline V gene data show CDR1 as SGHTA and CDR2 as FQGTGA. The germline V and J ends were trimmed by 5 bases and 2 bases, with 9 bases remaining between them. CDR3 length: 14 residues. CDR3 sequence (DNA): TGTGCCAGCAGCATATCTTTAAACACCGGGGAGCTGTTTTTT. It specifies CASSISLNTGELFF.

This chain connects TRBV13 to TRBJ1-6, with D perhaps matching TRBD1 (5 bases). CDR1 PRHDT and CDR2 FYEKMQ come from the germline V gene (reference sequence). With 5 bases removed from V and 9 bases from J, the gap between germline ends came to 14 bases. The CDR3 is made up of 14 amino acids. CDR3 sequence reads: CASSLRDLTSPLHF. The CDR3 nucleotides read TGTGCCAGCAGCCTTCGGGACTTAACTTCACCCCTCCACTTT.

This chain joins TRBV7-9 and TRBJ1-1, with 7 bases identical to TRBD1. V lost 5 bases and J lost 5; bases outside the gene matches: 14. The CDR3 is made up of 16 amino acids. The germline CDR1 and CDR2 sequences are SEHNR and FQNEAQ (reference sequence). CDR3 DNA: TGTGCCAGCAGCCGAGCCACAGGGGTCGGGGAAACTGAAGCTTTCTTT. The encoded protein is CASSRATGVGETEAFF.

The chain joins TRBV11-1 to TRBJ2-1; 7 bases are shared with TRBD2. This CDR3 is built from 16 residues. V lost 2 bases, J lost 1 base, and 5 bases stayed unmatched. Germline V gene lookup returns CDR1 SGHAT and CDR2 FQDESV (reference sequence). CDR3 coding DNA: TGTGCCAGCAGCTTATCCTGGACTAGTTCCTACAATGAGCAGTTCTTC. Amino acid sequence: CASSLSWTSSYNEQFF.

The genes are TRBV11-1 and TRBJ1-1; D possibly corresponds to TRBD1 (5 bases). This CDR3 region has 13 residues. Trimming took off 5 bases at V and 0 bases at J, with 7 bases between the two ends. Looked up from germline, CDR1 is SGHAT and CDR2 is FQDESV (reference sequence). The CDR3: CASSARVNTEAFF. Here the CDR3 DNA reads TGTGCCAGCAGCGCCAGGGTGAACACTGAAGCTTTCTTT.

This chain uses TRBV27 with TRBJ1-2; perhaps TRBD1 as D (6 bases). The CDR3 spans 15 residues. Trimming pared 6 bases from V and 0 bases from J, leaving 14 bases between. Germline values: CDR1 MNHEY, CDR2 SMNVEV (reference sequence). CDR3 bases: TGTGCCAGCAGGGTCGGACAGACCCCTAACTATGGCTACACCTTC. Amino acids: CASRVGQTPNYGYTF.

The chain joins TRBV3-1 (or the pseudogene TRBV3-2) to TRBJ2-7; the D is unclear. The CDR3 covers 16 residues. Germline V gene sequence: CDR1 LGHDT, CDR2 YNNKEL (reference sequence). The V and J ends lost 4 bases and 3 bases respectively, with 19 bases between them. The CDR3 loop reads CASSPSMVQRNYEQYF. For the CDR3, the DNA is TGTGCCAGCAGCCCGAGCATGGTACAGAGAAACTACGAGCAGTACTTC.

This clone was recorded only once. V is TRBV28 and J is TRBJ1-4, with a weak D call TRBD1 (6 bases). This CDR3 is 13 amino acids long. The germline CDR1 and CDR2 sequences are MDHEN and SYDVKM. Between the trimmed V and J ends, which lost 5 bases and 7 bases, there was a span of 11 bases. The CDR3, as DNA: TGTGCCAGCAGTCTCCCAGGGGTTGAAAAACTGTTTTTT. This codes for CASSLPGVEKLFF.

The chain joins TRBV23-1 to TRBJ1-1, with TRBD1 as a possible D gene (6 bases). TRBV23-1 is treated as an ORF (open reading frame) with a function not yet certain. The V end lost 3 bases, the J end lost 3 bases, and 20 bases lay between the germline ends. This CDR3 has 17 residues. The CDR3: CASSQKDPGTNYTEAFF. CDR3 bases: TGCGCCAGCAGTCAGAAGGATCCCGGGACAAATTACACTGAAGCTTTCTTT.